The next 27 T cell receptor beta chains were all read from a single sample in a study of T-cell reconstitution after alpha-beta-depleted transplantation in children. The TCRbeta library was prepared with unique molecular identifiers. TCRdb reanalysed the PCR reads using MiXCR and keeps one entry per CDR3 protein. The sample contains approximately 350,000 distinct CDR3 sequences, about an eighth of which appear only once. Source: PBMCs, taken from the stem cell graft. These receptors all come from a human donor who donated a stem cell graft to a child with Fanconi anemia.

This clonotype was counted a few times. The rearrangement links TRBV7-2 to TRBJ2-2, with D hard to call. The germline V gene has CDR1 SGHTA and CDR2 FQGNSA. V lost 2 bases and J 4 bases, leaving 8 bases between the germline ends. The CDR3 is made up of 14 amino acids. CDR3 sequence: CASSLYASTGELFF. In nucleotides, the CDR3 is TGTGCCAGCAGCTTATACGCAAGCACCGGGGAGCTGTTTTTT.

This clonotype was observed many times. The chain links TRBV10-3 to TRBJ2-1; 10 bases map to TRBD2. Looked up from germline, CDR1 is ENHRY and CDR2 is SYGVKD. This CDR3 comprises 17 residues. Trimming cost V 5 bases and J 5 bases; bases outside gene matches: 12. The DNA of the CDR3 is TGTGCCATCAGTTTCACCTCACTAGCGGGGAATAACAATGAGCAGTTCTTC. Translating it yields CAISFTSLAGNNNEQFF.

This sequence joins TRBV11-2 and TRBJ2-1, with 9 nucleotides matching TRBD2. The germline CDR1 and CDR2 sequences are SGHAT and FQNNGV. V lost 8 bases, J lost 4 bases, and 6 bases stayed unmatched. The CDR3 is made up of 14 amino acids. The CDR3: CASGLAGLYNEQFF. CDR3 DNA sequence: TGTGCCAGCGGTCTAGCGGGGTTATACAATGAGCAGTTCTTC.

The J gene is TRBJ1-2, the V gene TRBV9; the D is unclear. Deletions cut 4 bases from V and 5 bases from J, with 12 bases between. Germline CDR1 SGDLS, CDR2 YYNGEE. This CDR3 has 13 residues. This CDR3 reads CASSPLAGYGYTF. The CDR3 nucleotides are TGTGCCAGCAGCCCACTGGCTGGATATGGCTACACCTTC.

This clonotype was observed a handful of times. The chain recombines TRBV5-4 with TRBJ2-1; 8 nucleotides align to TRBD1. The CDR3 is 13 residues long. J lost 8 bases, V lost 1 base, and 2 bases had no gene match. Germline V gene sequence: CDR1 SGHNT, CDR2 YYREEE (reference sequence). The CDR3, as DNA: TGTGCCAGCAGCTTGACAGGGGGGTATGAGCAGTTCTTC. Its protein product is CASSLTGGYEQFF.

The chain has TRBV7-8 and TRBJ2-6; maybe TRBD1 (6 bases). From germline, CDR1 is SGHVS and CDR2 FQNEAQ. V was cut by 5 bases and J by 1 base, with 9 bases left in between. The CDR3 has 15 amino acids. The CDR3 DNA reads TGTGCCAGCAGCCCCGACAGGTCTGGGGCCAACGTCCTGACTTTC. This encodes CASSPDRSGANVLTF.

The chain employs TRBV9 and TRBJ2-3; tentative D call: TRBD1 (6 bases). CDR1 SGDLS and CDR2 YYNGEE come from the germline V gene. The CDR3 has 15 residues. V was shortened by 3 bases and J by 2 bases, with 13 bases between the two germline ends. The CDR3 loop is CASSAERGYTDTQYF. The CDR3 coding sequence is TGTGCCAGCAGCGCCGAGAGGGGGTACACAGATACGCAGTATTTT.

This clonotype was counted a few times. The rearrangement uses TRBV11-2 and TRBJ1-5; D gene uncertain. Looked up from germline, CDR1 is SGHAT and CDR2 is FQNNGV. The CDR3 contains 17 residues. V was pared by 2 bases and J by 0 bases, with 14 bases between. The CDR3 is CASSLSTPGGSNQPQHF. The CDR3 nucleotides are TGTGCCAGCAGCTTATCGACACCGGGAGGTAGCAATCAGCCCCAGCATTTT.

The chain has TRBV20-1 and TRBJ2-1; tentatively, D is TRBD1 (6 bases). Germline V gene lookup returns CDR1 DFQATT and CDR2 SNEGSKA (reference sequence). The length of the CDR3 is 15 residues. Trimming left V 5 bases short and J 4 bases short, with 18 bases between. The CDR3 DNA reads TGCAGTGCTCAGGAGCCGGACAGACTATACAATGAGCAGTTCTTC. This codes for CSAQEPDRLYNEQFF.

This chain links TRBV10-3 with TRBJ1-5, with unresolved D. Between the trimmed V and J ends, which lost 6 bases and 7 bases, there was a span of 13 bases. This CDR3 contains 13 residues. Germline assignment: CDR1 ENHRY and CDR2 SYGVKD. For the CDR3, the DNA is TGTGCCATCAGAGATCGGAGAGGCCAGCCCCAGCATTTT. Amino acids: CAIRDRRGQPQHF.

V is TRBV15 and J is TRBJ2-7; no clear D. V gave up 0 bases and J gave up 6 bases, with 12 bases separating them. The germline CDR1 and CDR2 sequences are LNHNV and YYDKDF (reference sequence). This CDR3 region has 14 residues. In DNA, the CDR3 is TGTGCCACCAGCAGAGATATATCATCGGGCGAGCAGTACTTC. Translation gives CATSRDISSGEQYF.

In this sample, this clonotype turned up many times. This chain joins TRBV7-2 and TRBJ1-2; TRBD1 aligns across 8 bases. This CDR3 spans 15 amino acids. Germline V gene lookup returns CDR1 SGHTA and CDR2 FQGNSA. Trimming cost V 2 bases and J 6 bases; bases outside gene matches: 8. The CDR3 reads CASSLFQGARNGYTF. CDR3 nucleotide sequence: TGTGCCAGCAGCTTATTCCAGGGGGCCCGTAATGGCTACACCTTC.

The genes are TRBV6-5 and TRBJ2-1; D not certain. CDR1 is MNHEY and CDR2 is SVGAGI in the germline V gene. Between the trimmed V and J ends, which lost 7 bases and 0 bases, there was a span of 13 bases. The CDR3 extends over 15 amino acids. DNA of the CDR3: TGTGCCAGCACTTATAGGTACAGCTCCTACAATGAGCAGTTCTTC. It is translated as CASTYRYSSYNEQFF.

In its sample, this clonotype was seen many times. The genes are TRBV12-3 or TRBV12-4 and TRBJ2-5, with TRBD1 as a possible D gene (6 bases). Trimming removed 5 bases from V and 2 bases from J, with 21 bases in between. There are 17 residues in the CDR3. In nucleotides, the CDR3 is TGTGCCAGCAGTCCCATGGGGGCCTTAAGGGAGCAAGAGACCCAGTACTTC. Protein sequence: CASSPMGALREQETQYF.

The V gene is TRBV4-2, the J gene TRBJ1-4; 8 bases are shared with TRBD1. Germline trimming cut 5 bases from V and 6 bases from J; bases unmatched to any gene: 8. The CDR3 is made up of 15 amino acids. Germline V lookup: CDR1 LGHNA, CDR2 YNFKEQ. The CDR3 sequence is CASSFRTGWDEKLFF. The CDR3 DNA follows: TGTGCCAGCAGCTTTCGGACAGGGTGGGATGAAAAACTGTTTTTT.

There are a few counts of this clonotype. The gene calls are TRBV7-2 and TRBJ2-5; weak D call: TRBD2 (6 bases). This CDR3 has 15 residues. V was pared by 1 base and J by 5 bases, with 14 bases between. Germline V lookup: CDR1 SGHTA, CDR2 FQGNSA. The CDR3: CASSLGGVLGETQYF. The CDR3 DNA reads as TGTGCCAGCAGCTTAGGGGGGGTATTAGGGGAGACCCAGTACTTC. Together with reference TRBV7-2 and TRBJ2-5, the CDR3 gives the full variable domain: GAGVSQSPSNKVTEKGKDVELRCDPISGHTALYWYRQSLGQGLEFLIYFQGNSAPDKSGLPSDRFSAERTGGSVSTLTIQRTQQEDSAVYLCASSLGGVLGETQYFGPGTRLLVL.

The chain carries TRBV7-7 and TRBJ2-1; TRBD1 is a possible D gene (7 bases). Germline CDR1 reads SSHAT; CDR2 reads FNYEAQ (reference sequence). There are 15 residues in the CDR3. V was clipped by 5 bases and J by 5 bases, with 16 bases between them. In DNA form, the CDR3 reads TGTGCCAGCAGCCCTGGACCCAGGGGGGACAATGAGCAGTTCTTC. This gives the protein CASSPGPRGDNEQFF.

There are a few counts of this clonotype. This chain uses TRBV5-5 with TRBJ2-7, with D hard to call. The CDR3 is 13 residues long. The germline V gene encodes CDR1 SGHKS and CDR2 YYEKEE (reference sequence). V was trimmed by 2 bases and J by 3 bases, leaving 9 bases between them. CDR3 bases: TGTGCCAGCAGCTTAGAGGCGCACTACGAGCAGTACGTC. Its protein product is CASSLEAHYEQYV.

The chain is built from TRBV12-3 or TRBV12-4 and TRBJ1-5; maybe TRBD1 (5 bases). The length of the CDR3 is 13 residues. With 3 bases removed from V and 2 bases from J, the gap between germline ends came to 5 bases. The CDR3 reads CASSLTGNQPQHF. The CDR3 DNA is TGTGCCAGCAGTTTGACAGGCAATCAGCCCCAGCATTTT.

The CDR3 is CASSLEGTGTNQPQHF. CDR3 sequence (DNA): TGTGCCAGCAGCTTGGAAGGGACAGGGACTAATCAGCCCCAGCATTTT. The gene calls are TRBV7-2 and TRBJ1-5; 9 bases fit TRBD1. Germline assignment: CDR1 SGHTA and CDR2 FQGNSA. V was clipped by 3 bases and J by 4 bases; unmatched bases: 7. The CDR3 is 16 amino acids.

This clonotype was detected once. The chain combines TRBV5-1 with TRBJ2-7, with D possibly being TRBD1 or TRBD2 (5 bases each). Germline CDR1 SGHRS, CDR2 YFSETQ. The V and J ends lost 6 bases and 4 bases respectively, with 29 bases between them. This CDR3 is 18 amino acids long. In DNA, the CDR3 is TGCGCCAGCACCGCCTACACCGTAACCAGGGAGAGCAAGTACGAGCAGTACTTC. Translation gives CASTAYTVTRESKYEQYF.

The sample holds many counts of this clonotype. The gene calls are TRBV20-1 and TRBJ1-1, with TRBD1 matching over 7 bases. The J segment lost 8 bases and the V segment lost 3 bases, leaving 12 bases of the junction unmatched. CDR1 and CDR2 (germline): DFQATT, SNEGSKA (reference sequence). This CDR3 spans 14 amino acids. The CDR3 sequence: CSASQSSGTAEAFF. CDR3 DNA: TGCAGTGCTAGTCAAAGTTCCGGGACAGCCGAAGCTTTCTTT.

This rearrangement joins TRBV12-3 or TRBV12-4 to TRBJ1-2; 8 positions agree with TRBD1. CDR3 size: 14 residues. The ends lost 7 bases at V and 5 bases at J; junction bases unmatched: 9. The CDR3 coding sequence is TGTGCCAGCACCCTGATGACAGGGGAGTATGGCTACACCTTC. Its protein is CASTLMTGEYGYTF.

This clonotype was seen at least ten times. J is TRBJ1-5 and V is TRBV20-1; D is ambiguous. The CDR3 spans 14 residues. The V end lost 2 bases, the J end lost 0 bases, and 8 bases lay between the germline ends. Looked up from germline, CDR1 is DFQATT and CDR2 is SNEGSKA (reference sequence). CDR3 nucleotides: TGCAGTGCTAGAACAGACTATAGCAATCAGCCCCAGCATTTT. Residues: CSARTDYSNQPQHF.

This clonotype showed up just a few times. This rearrangement joins TRBV7-9 to TRBJ2-7, with 10 positions matching TRBD1. V lost 10 bases to trimming and J lost 6 bases; unmatched junction nucleotides: 9. Germline V gene lookup returns CDR1 SEHNR and CDR2 FQNEAQ (reference sequence). The CDR3 covers 13 residues. The CDR3 region is CATGGTGETEQYF. In nucleotides, the CDR3 is TGTGCCACAGGCGGGACAGGGGAAACCGAGCAGTACTTC. Drawing the rest from reference TRBV7-9 and TRBJ2-7, the complete variable domain is DTGVSQNPRHKITKRGQNVTFRCDPISEHNRLYWYRQTLGQGPEFLTYFQNEAQLEKSRLLSDRFSAERPKGSFSTLEIQRTEQGDSAMYLCATGGTGETEQYFGPGTRLTVT.

This clonotype was seen a few times. The chain carries TRBV6-1 and TRBJ2-3; possibly TRBD1 for D (6 bases). Per the germline V gene, CDR1 is MNHNS and CDR2 is SASEGT. The CDR3 spans 13 residues. With 6 bases removed from V and 2 bases from J, the gap between germline ends came to 9 bases. CDR3 in amino acids: CASRRGNTDTQYF. Written as DNA, the CDR3 is TGTGCCAGCAGGAGGGGGAACACAGATACGCAGTATTTT.

V usage is TRBV9 and J usage is TRBJ1-2; weak D call: TRBD1 (5 bases). The germline CDR1 and CDR2 sequences are SGDLS and YYNGEE. Trimming took off 4 bases at V and 3 bases at J, with 16 bases between the two ends. The CDR3 totals 15 residues. The CDR3 loop is CASSPRERGHYGYTF. The CDR3, as DNA: TGTGCCAGCAGCCCTCGGGAGAGGGGCCACTATGGCTACACCTTC.